Below, 10 T cell receptor beta chains from the same sample are listed, as sequenced in a study of blood T cell repertoires in COVID-19. TCRdb keeps only in-frame clones here, not all; method: immunoSEQ multiplex PCR. Of roughly 200,000 clones in the sample, about four fifths were seen once. The sequencing input was PBMCs or T cells enriched from blood (not recorded which). These receptors were obtained from a middle-aged man who had recovered from COVID-19.

The sample holds one count of this clone. V is TRBV7-9 and J is TRBJ1-6; 10 bases map to TRBD1. Trimming cost V 1 base and J 7 bases; bases outside gene matches: 7. The CDR3 covers 17 residues. Looked up from germline, CDR1 is SEHNR and CDR2 is FQNEAQ (reference sequence). The CDR3 loop reads CASSLVAGTGENSPLHF. In nucleotides, the CDR3 is TGTGCCAGCAGCTTAGTCGCCGGGACAGGGGAAAATTCACCCCTCCACTTT.

The chain has TRBV5-4 and TRBJ1-2, with TRBD1 matching 10 bases. The CDR3 extends over 14 amino acids. Germline V gene lookup returns CDR1 SGHNT and CDR2 YYREEE (reference sequence). Unmatched junction bases numbered 3, after V lost 0 bases and J lost 7 bases. The CDR3 sequence: CASSLGQGAVGYTF. CDR3 in DNA: TGTGCCAGCAGCTTGGGACAGGGGGCGGTTGGCTACACCTTC.

V is TRBV7-8 and J is TRBJ1-5; D is perhaps TRBD1 (6 bases). This CDR3 contains 16 residues. V dropped 1 base and J dropped 7 bases, with 17 bases sitting between them. Germline lookup yields CDR1 SGHVS and CDR2 FQNEAQ. The chain's CDR3 is CASSLDGRGYLQPQHF. In DNA form, the CDR3 reads TGTGCCAGCAGCTTAGATGGCAGGGGATATTTACAGCCCCAGCATTTT.

V is TRBV18 and J is TRBJ1-6; the match to TRBD1 covers 9 bases. This CDR3 region has 14 residues. CDR1 and CDR2 from the germline V gene are KGHSH and LQKENI. V gave up 6 bases and J gave up 10 bases; unmatched junction bases: 7. CDR3 region: CASSEGQGNSPLHF. In DNA form, the CDR3 reads TGTGCCAGCTCCGAGGGACAGGGAAACTCACCCCTCCACTTT.

The chain uses TRBV10-3 and TRBJ1-2; TRBD1 matches 9 bases. The CDR3 sequence is 15 residues long. In germline, CDR1 is ENHRY, CDR2 SYGVKD. With 4 bases clipped from V and 7 bases from J, the junction kept 10 bases outside the gene matches. CDR3 sequence (DNA): TGTGCCATCAGTGGTACAGGGGGCGCCACGAGTGGCTACACCTTC. It yields the protein CAISGTGGATSGYTF.

The rearrangement links TRBV12-3 or TRBV12-4 to TRBJ2-1; no definite D call. Trimming removed 5 bases from V and 4 bases from J, with 3 bases in between. The CDR3 runs to 11 residues. DNA of the CDR3: TGTGCCAGCAGTCGGTACAATGAGCAGTTCTTC. This encodes CASSRYNEQFF.

J is TRBJ2-7 and V is TRBV6-5; 8 bases are a match to TRBD1. The V gene end was trimmed by 4 bases and the J gene end by 5 bases; junction bases not matched to a gene: 4. The CDR3 totals 13 residues. The V gene's germline CDR1 is MNHEY and CDR2 SVGAGI. CDR3 nucleotide sequence: TGTGCCAGCAGTTTAAACAGGGGGAACGAGCAGTACGTC. Translating it yields CASSLNRGNEQYV.

The V call is TRBV6-4, the J call TRBJ2-3; 11 bases align to TRBD2. V shed 6 bases and J 5 bases; nucleotides not matched to a gene: 10. Germline V CDR1 and CDR2: MRHNA, SNTAGT. The CDR3 runs to 16 residues. This chain's CDR3 is CASSDHSGRAKDTQYF. In nucleotides, the CDR3 is TGTGCCAGCAGCGACCATAGCGGGAGGGCCAAAGATACGCAGTATTTT.

The chain joins TRBV7-9 to TRBJ1-1; 7 nucleotides agree with TRBD1. This CDR3 is 15 amino acids long. Losses at the gene ends were 5 bases for V and 5 bases for J; bases not matched to a gene: 11. The V gene's germline CDR1 is SEHNR and CDR2 FQNEAQ (reference sequence). CDR3 in amino acids: CASSQDRAVGTEAFF. CDR3 nucleotides: TGTGCCAGCAGCCAAGACAGGGCGGTAGGGACTGAAGCTTTCTTT.

The chain has TRBV27 and TRBJ2-7; 7 nucleotides agree with TRBD1. This CDR3 contains 14 residues. In germline, CDR1 is MNHEY, CDR2 SMNVEV (reference sequence). After removal of 5 bases from V and 6 bases from J, the junction contained 10 bases not matched to a gene. Here the CDR3 reads CASSTRQGASEQYF. CDR3 bases: TGTGCCAGCAGTACCAGACAGGGTGCAAGCGAGCAGTACTTC.